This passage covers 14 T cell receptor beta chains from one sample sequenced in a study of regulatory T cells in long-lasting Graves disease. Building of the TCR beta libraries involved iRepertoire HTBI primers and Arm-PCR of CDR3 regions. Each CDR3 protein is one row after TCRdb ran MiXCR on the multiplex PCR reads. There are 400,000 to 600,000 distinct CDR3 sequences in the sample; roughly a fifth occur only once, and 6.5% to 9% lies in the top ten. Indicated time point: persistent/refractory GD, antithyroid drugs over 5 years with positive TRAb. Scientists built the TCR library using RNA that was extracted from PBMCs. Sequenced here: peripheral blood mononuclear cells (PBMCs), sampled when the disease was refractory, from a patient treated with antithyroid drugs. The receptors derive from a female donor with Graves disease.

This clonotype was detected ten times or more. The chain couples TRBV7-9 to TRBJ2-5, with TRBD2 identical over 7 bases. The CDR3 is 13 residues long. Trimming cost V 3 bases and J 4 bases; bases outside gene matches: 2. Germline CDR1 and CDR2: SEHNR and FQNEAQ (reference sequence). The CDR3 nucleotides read TGTGCCAGCAGCTTCGGGGGGACAGAGACCCAGTACTTC. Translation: CASSFGGTETQYF.

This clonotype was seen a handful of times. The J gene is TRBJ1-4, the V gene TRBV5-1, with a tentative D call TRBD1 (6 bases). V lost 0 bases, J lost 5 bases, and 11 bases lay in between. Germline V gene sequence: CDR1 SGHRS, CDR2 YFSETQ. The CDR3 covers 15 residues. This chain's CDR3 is CASSLGTVPNEKLFF. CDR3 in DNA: TGCGCCAGCAGCTTGGGGACAGTCCCCAATGAAAAACTGTTTTTT.

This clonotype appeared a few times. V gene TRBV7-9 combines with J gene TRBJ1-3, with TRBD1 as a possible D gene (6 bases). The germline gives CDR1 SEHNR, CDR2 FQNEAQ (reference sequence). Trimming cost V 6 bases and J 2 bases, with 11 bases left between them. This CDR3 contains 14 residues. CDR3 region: CASRPTGTGNTIYF. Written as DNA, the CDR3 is TGTGCCAGCAGACCCACAGGGACTGGAAACACCATATATTTT.

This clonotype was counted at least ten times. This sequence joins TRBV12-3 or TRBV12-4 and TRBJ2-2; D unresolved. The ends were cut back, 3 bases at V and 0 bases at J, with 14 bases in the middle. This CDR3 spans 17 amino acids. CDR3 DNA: TGTGCCAGCAGTTTGGCTTACGGTTACGCGAACACCGGGGAGCTGTTTTTT. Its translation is CASSLAYGYANTGELFF.

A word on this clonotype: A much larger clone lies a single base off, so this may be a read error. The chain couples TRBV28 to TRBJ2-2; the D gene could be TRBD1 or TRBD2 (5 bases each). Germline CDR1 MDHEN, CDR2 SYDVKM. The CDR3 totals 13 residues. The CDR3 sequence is CASSQRGTEELFF. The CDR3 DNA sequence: TGTGCCAGCAGTCAGAGGGGCACCGAGGAGCTGTTTTTT.

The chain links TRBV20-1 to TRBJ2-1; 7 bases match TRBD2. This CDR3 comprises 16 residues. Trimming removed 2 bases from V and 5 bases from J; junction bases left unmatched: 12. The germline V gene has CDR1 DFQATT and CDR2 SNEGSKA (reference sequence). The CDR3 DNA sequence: TGCAGTGCTAGATTGCCCGCCCGACGGGGGGACAATGAGCAGTTCTTC. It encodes CSARLPARRGDNEQFF.

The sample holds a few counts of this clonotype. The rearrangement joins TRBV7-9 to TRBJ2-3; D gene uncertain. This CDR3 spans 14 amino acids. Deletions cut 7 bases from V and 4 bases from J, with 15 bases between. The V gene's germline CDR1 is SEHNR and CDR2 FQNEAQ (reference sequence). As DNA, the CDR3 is TGTGCCAGCACCCGCGGTCAGTTCGCAGATACGCAGTATTTT. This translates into CASTRGQFADTQYF.

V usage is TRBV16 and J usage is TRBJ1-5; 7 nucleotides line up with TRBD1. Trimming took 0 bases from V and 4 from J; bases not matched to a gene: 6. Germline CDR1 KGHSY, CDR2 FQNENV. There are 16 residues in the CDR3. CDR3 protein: CASSQSWDSGNQPQHF. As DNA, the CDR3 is TGTGCCAGCAGCCAATCGTGGGACAGTGGGAATCAGCCCCAGCATTTT.

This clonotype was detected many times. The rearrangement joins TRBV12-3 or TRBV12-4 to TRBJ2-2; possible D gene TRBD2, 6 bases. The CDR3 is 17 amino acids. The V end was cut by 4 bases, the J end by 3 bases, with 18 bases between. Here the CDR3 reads CASSSHPGGRDTGELFF. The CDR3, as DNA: TGTGCCAGCAGTTCCCACCCCGGGGGTCGGGACACCGGGGAGCTGTTTTTT.

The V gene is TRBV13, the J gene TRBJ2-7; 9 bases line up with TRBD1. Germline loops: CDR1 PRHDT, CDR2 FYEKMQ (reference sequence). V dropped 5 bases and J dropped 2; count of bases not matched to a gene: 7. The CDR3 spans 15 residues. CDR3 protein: CASSLGTGPTYEQYF. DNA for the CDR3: TGTGCCAGCAGCCTGGGGACAGGGCCCACCTACGAGCAGTACTTC.

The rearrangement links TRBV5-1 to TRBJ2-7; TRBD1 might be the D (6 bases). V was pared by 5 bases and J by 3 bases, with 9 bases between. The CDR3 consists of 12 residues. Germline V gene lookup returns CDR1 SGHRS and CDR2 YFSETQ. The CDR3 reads CASRQDSYEQYF. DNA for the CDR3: TGCGCCAGCAGACAGGACAGCTACGAGCAGTACTTC.

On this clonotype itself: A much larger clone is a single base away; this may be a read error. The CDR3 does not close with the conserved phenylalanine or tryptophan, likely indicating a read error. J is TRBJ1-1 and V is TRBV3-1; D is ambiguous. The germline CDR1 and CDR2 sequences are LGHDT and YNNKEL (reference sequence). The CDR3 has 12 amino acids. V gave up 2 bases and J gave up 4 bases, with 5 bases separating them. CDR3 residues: CASSQRATEAFL. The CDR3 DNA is TGTGCCAGCAGCCAACGGGCCACTGAAGCTTTCCTT.

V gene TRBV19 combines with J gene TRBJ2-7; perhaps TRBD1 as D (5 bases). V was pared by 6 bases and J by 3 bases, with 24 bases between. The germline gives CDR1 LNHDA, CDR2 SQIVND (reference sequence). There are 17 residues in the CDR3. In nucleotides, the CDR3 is TGTGCCAGTAGCCATATATACCCCTCAGGGAAGTTCTACGAGCAGTACTTC. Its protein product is CASSHIYPSGKFYEQYF.

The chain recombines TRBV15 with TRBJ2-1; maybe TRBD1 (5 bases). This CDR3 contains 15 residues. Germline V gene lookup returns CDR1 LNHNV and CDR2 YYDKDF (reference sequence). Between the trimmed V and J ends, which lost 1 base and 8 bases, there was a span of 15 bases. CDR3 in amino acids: CATSRAGRAGDEQFF. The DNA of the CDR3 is TGTGCCACCAGCAGAGCCGGCAGGGCCGGAGATGAGCAGTTCTTC. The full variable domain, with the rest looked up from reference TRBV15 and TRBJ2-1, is DAMVIQNPRYQVTQFGKPVTLSCSQTLNHNVMYWYQQKSSQAPKLLFHYYDKDFNNEADTPDNFQSRRPNTSFCFLDIRSPGLGDTAMYLCATSRAGRAGDEQFFGPGTRLTVL.